This passage covers 14 T cell receptor beta chains from one sample sequenced in a study of blood T cell repertoires in COVID-19 (dated by TCRdb to the early 2020s). Library prep was done by the immunoSEQ multiplex PCR assay. The immuneACCESS repertoire file appears here via TCRdb, limited to in-frame rearrangements. These files lack a portion of the clones; in checked studies, under half of the deficit traces to unresolved V genes, and the cause of the others is not known. The sample has fewer than 250,000 clones on record, nearly 90% of them singletons. The top ten clonotypes cover approximately 11% of the sample. Sequenced input: PBMCs or T cells enriched from blood (not recorded which). The origin of the receptors is a man aged 25 to 40 who had recovered from COVID-19.

The chain has TRBV5-1 and TRBJ1-4; D is uncertain. CDR3 size: 14 residues. The germline CDR1 and CDR2 sequences are SGHRS and YFSETQ. Trimming shortened V by 1 base and J by 4 bases, and 8 bases separated the two germline ends. For the CDR3, the DNA is TGCGCCAGCAGCTTGCCAGGACTTAATGAAAAACTGTTTTTT. Translated: CASSLPGLNEKLFF.

CDR3 nucleotides: TGTGCCAGCAGTTTTGGCCTAGGGACAGGCCCTCAATCCCTCCACTTT. It yields the protein CASSFGLGTGPQSLHF. This chain links TRBV28 with TRBJ1-6, with TRBD1 identical over 8 bases. The V segment lost 3 bases and the J segment 14 bases; nucleotides outside the gene matches: 15. CDR1 MDHEN and CDR2 SYDVKM come from the germline V gene. CDR3 length: 16 amino acids.

This clone was observed a handful of times. The chain joins TRBV5-6 to TRBJ1-2; possible D gene TRBD1, 6 bases. The CDR3 runs 14 residues. V lost 1 base, J lost 3 bases, and 10 bases lay in between. Germline loops: CDR1 SGHDT, CDR2 YYEEEE. The CDR3 reads CASSLLQGDYGYTF. The CDR3 DNA reads as TGTGCCAGCAGCTTGTTACAGGGCGACTATGGCTACACCTTC.

The chain joins TRBV4-3 to TRBJ2-1, with 9 nucleotides matching TRBD2. The CDR3 consists of 19 residues. Losses at the gene ends were 1 base for V and 5 bases for J; bases not matched to a gene: 15. Germline lookup yields CDR1 LGHNA and CDR2 YSLEER. The CDR3 bases are TGCGCCAGCAGCCAAGTAAGATATGGGGCTAGCGGGGAGCACAATGAGCAGTTCTTC. Translating gives CASSQVRYGASGEHNEQFF.

V and J are TRBV18 and TRBJ1-2; TRBD1 might be the D (6 bases). Trimming removed 3 bases from V and 4 bases from J, with 12 bases in between. This CDR3 is built from 14 residues. CDR1 and CDR2 from the germline V gene are KGHSH and LQKENI. The CDR3 nucleotides are TGTGCCAGCTCACCCATCGGACAGACCTATGGCTACACCTTC. Amino acid sequence: CASSPIGQTYGYTF.

The chain uses TRBV10-3 and TRBJ2-5; D is perhaps TRBD1 (5 bases). Germline CDR1 ENHRY, CDR2 SYGVKD. V lost 3 bases and J lost 1, with 6 bases in between. The CDR3 has 13 residues. For the CDR3, the DNA is TGTGCCATCAGTGAACAGGCCCAAGAGACCCAGTACTTC. Its protein is CAISEQAQETQYF.

The chain recombines TRBV21-1 with TRBJ1-5. TRBV21-1 is reported as a pseudogene. The CDR3 contains 16 residues. Here the CDR3 reads CASSNGRGLAYQPQHF. CDR3 DNA sequence: TGTGCCAGCAGCAACGGCAGGGGACTAGCCTATCAGCCCCAGCATTTT.

V gene TRBV7-2 combines with J gene TRBJ1-5; D is unclear. With 5 bases removed from V and 9 bases from J, the gap between germline ends came to 14 bases. This CDR3 spans 13 amino acids. The germline CDR1 and CDR2 sequences are SGHTA and FQGNSA. In DNA, the CDR3 is TGTGCCAGCAGCGAAGACAACTTATTGCCCCAGCATTTT. Its translation: CASSEDNLLPQHF.

J is TRBJ2-1 and V is TRBV11-2; 14 positions agree with TRBD2. The CDR3 has 15 amino acids. CDR1 is SGHAT, CDR2 FQNNGV, per germline. The V gene end was trimmed by 5 bases and the J gene end by 9 bases; junction bases not matched to a gene: 6. CDR3 sequence reads: CASSQGLAGVSEQFF. CDR3 nucleotides: TGTGCCAGCAGCCAGGGACTAGCGGGAGTGAGTGAGCAGTTCTTC.

The rearrangement joins TRBV4-1 to TRBJ1-6; perhaps TRBD1 as D (5 bases). Per the germline V gene, CDR1 is MGHRA and CDR2 is YSYEKL. The CDR3 covers 15 residues. Trimming pared 0 bases from V and 13 bases from J, leaving 16 bases between. DNA for the CDR3: TGCGCCAGCAGCCAAGATGGCAGGGCTCAAGGTCCCCTCCACTTT. This translates into CASSQDGRAQGPLHF.

V gene TRBV27 combines with J gene TRBJ2-1, with 9 bases that match TRBD2. Germline V CDR1 and CDR2: MNHEY, SMNVEV (reference sequence). The V gene end was trimmed by 7 bases and the J gene end by 1 base; junction bases not matched to a gene: 5. The CDR3 loop spans 15 amino acids. CDR3 amino acids: CASIGGGASYNEQFF. In nucleotides, the CDR3 is TGTGCCAGCATCGGCGGGGGGGCGTCCTACAATGAGCAGTTCTTC.

The chain carries TRBV7-8 and TRBJ1-1; D is undetermined. V lost 1 base, J lost 3 bases, and 6 bases lay in between. Germline CDR1 reads SGHVS; CDR2 reads FQNEAQ. CDR3 length equals 13 residues. The CDR3: CASSLVGDTEAFF. CDR3 DNA: TGTGCCAGCAGCTTAGTGGGAGACACTGAAGCTTTCTTT.

This clone was seen only once. The chain uses TRBV30 and TRBJ1-1, with 7 positions matching TRBD1. The CDR3 is 13 residues long. V gave up 4 bases and J gave up 4 bases; unmatched junction bases: 6. Germline CDR1 reads GTSNPN; CDR2 reads SVGIG (reference sequence). CDR3 loop: CAWTIRQGTEAFF. CDR3 sequence (DNA): TGTGCCTGGACGATAAGACAGGGCACTGAAGCTTTCTTT.

The chain joins TRBV5-1 to TRBJ2-5; 7 bases match TRBD2. The ends lost 0 bases at V and 5 bases at J; junction bases unmatched: 4. Germline V gives CDR1 SGHRS, CDR2 YFSETQ. The CDR3 covers 14 residues. CDR3 protein: CASSLGGRGETQYF. CDR3 bases: TGCGCCAGCAGCTTGGGAGGGAGGGGTGAGACCCAGTACTTC.